Below, 14 T cell receptor beta chains from the same sample are listed, as sequenced in a study of shared clonotypes between healthy human individuals. Clones were sequenced by immunoSEQ multiplex PCR, and TCRdb holds only the in-frame ones, with some missing. This table holds some 300,000 clones, 73% found once. The sequenced sample was memory CD4+ T cells sorted from blood. Subset in this sample: CD45RA-negative fraction. Receptor source: a man between 25 and 39 years old in good health.

The rearrangement joins TRBV27 to TRBJ1-5; D unclear. The CDR3 totals 10 residues. V lost 7 bases, J lost 6 bases, and 4 bases lay in between. Germline V gives CDR1 MNHEY, CDR2 SMNVEV (reference sequence). The CDR3 DNA follows: TGTGCCAGCATCCCTCAGCCCCAGCATTTT. Amino acid sequence: CASIPQPQHF.

This clone was seen a few times. Other DNA sequences in the same sample also yield this CDR3. This rearrangement joins TRBV7-2 to TRBJ2-5; D possibly corresponds to TRBD1 (5 bases). The CDR3 has 12 amino acids. Trimming shortened V by 2 bases and J by 5 bases, and 6 bases separated the two germline ends. Per the germline V gene, CDR1 is SGHTA and CDR2 is FQGNSA. CDR3 coding DNA: TGTGCCAGCAGCTTACCAGGGGAGACCCAGTACTTC. Its translation is CASSLPGETQYF.

The chain carries TRBV5-1 and TRBJ2-7; 7 positions match TRBD1. The length of the CDR3 is 15 residues. The V segment lost 4 bases and the J segment 4 bases; nucleotides outside the gene matches: 11. Germline CDR1 reads SGHRS; CDR2 reads YFSETQ. The CDR3 region has the DNA TGCGCCAGCAGCCTGATGGGGGACAGAGTGTACGAGCAGTACTTC. The encoded protein is CASSLMGDRVYEQYF.

V gene TRBV28 combines with J gene TRBJ2-3, with a weak D call TRBD2 (6 bases). CDR1 is MDHEN and CDR2 is SYDVKM in the germline V gene. With 4 bases removed from V and 0 bases from J, the gap between germline ends came to 14 bases. The CDR3 totals 16 residues. CDR3 region: CASSYRRAPSTDTQYF. As DNA, the CDR3 is TGTGCCAGCAGTTACAGGAGGGCGCCTAGCACAGATACGCAGTATTTT. Together with reference TRBV28 and TRBJ2-3, the CDR3 gives the full variable domain: DVKVTQSSRYLVKRTGEKVFLECVQDMDHENMFWYRQDPGLGLRLIYFSYDVKMKEKGDIPEGYSVSREKKERFSLILESASTNQTSMYLCASSYRRAPSTDTQYFGPGTRLTVL.

The chain employs TRBV9 and TRBJ2-3; the D gene is possibly TRBD1 (6 bases). This CDR3 region has 15 residues. V shed 0 bases and J shed 1 base, with 9 bases lying between them. Per germline, CDR1 SGDLS and CDR2 YYNGEE. The CDR3 is CASSVAGHRTDTQYF. The CDR3 bases are TGTGCCAGCAGCGTAGCGGGACATCGCACAGATACGCAGTATTTT.

This clone was seen more than once but under ten times. The chain has TRBV27 and TRBJ1-5; possibly TRBD1 for D (5 bases). V lost 5 bases to trimming and J lost 3 bases, with 23 bases between them. Per the germline V gene, CDR1 is MNHEY and CDR2 is SMNVEV (reference sequence). The CDR3 sequence is 18 residues long. Here the CDR3 DNA reads TGTGCCAGCAGTGGCCTGAGGGACGCCGGCGCATACAATCAGCCCCAGCATTTT. It codes for CASSGLRDAGAYNQPQHF.

The V gene is TRBV7-2, the J gene TRBJ2-2; perhaps TRBD1 as D (6 bases). V lost 5 bases to trimming and J lost 7 bases, with 17 bases between them. Germline V gene sequence: CDR1 SGHTA, CDR2 FQGNSA. The CDR3 runs to 15 residues. CDR3 protein: CASSNDRRSFGELFF. The CDR3 DNA is TGTGCCAGCAGCAACGACAGGCGCTCATTCGGGGAGCTGTTTTTT.

The rearrangement uses TRBV18 and TRBJ2-1; 11 bases fit TRBD1. CDR3 length equals 17 residues. Germline V gene sequence: CDR1 KGHSH, CDR2 LQKENI. Unmatched junction bases numbered 5, after V lost 0 bases and J lost 4 bases. The CDR3 spells CASSPPGQGGKYNEQFF. The CDR3 coding sequence is TGTGCCAGCTCACCACCGGGACAGGGGGGAAAATACAATGAGCAGTTCTTC.

The J gene is TRBJ2-7, the V gene TRBV9; 7 nucleotides agree with TRBD1. This CDR3 has 14 amino acids. Germline V gene data show CDR1 as SGDLS and CDR2 as YYNGEE. After removal of 4 bases from V and 3 bases from J, the junction contained 7 bases not matched to a gene. The CDR3 loop is CASSSKGADYEQYF. The CDR3 DNA follows: TGTGCCAGCAGCTCCAAGGGGGCAGACTACGAGCAGTACTTC.

The chain employs TRBV6-5 and TRBJ2-1; 7 bases match TRBD1. CDR1 MNHEY and CDR2 SVGAGI come from the germline V gene. Germline trimming cut 5 bases from V and 13 bases from J; bases unmatched to any gene: 11. There are 13 residues in the CDR3. The CDR3 loop is CASSTDRIIFQFF. The DNA of the CDR3 is TGTGCCAGCAGTACGGACAGGATTATATTTCAGTTCTTC.

This clone occurred many times. V and J are TRBV7-3 and TRBJ2-3, with D tentatively TRBD2 (6 bases). The V and J ends lost 5 bases and 2 bases respectively, with 11 bases between them. Looked up from germline, CDR1 is SGHTA and CDR2 is FQGTGA. The length of the CDR3 is 14 residues. In nucleotides, the CDR3 is TGTGCCAGCAGCCAGACTAGGACCACAGATACGCAGTATTTT. Protein: CASSQTRTTDTQYF.

This clone was detected only a few times. The chain links TRBV9 to TRBJ1-4, with 8 nucleotides matching TRBD1. The ends lost 3 bases at V and 4 bases at J; junction bases unmatched: 5. CDR3 length equals 15 residues. Germline V gene sequence: CDR1 SGDLS, CDR2 YYNGEE. CDR3 DNA sequence: TGTGCCAGCAGCGCCTCCGGACAGGGTAATGAAAAACTGTTTTTT. Translating gives CASSASGQGNEKLFF.

This chain links TRBV10-3 with TRBJ1-5; TRBD1 is a possible D gene (5 bases). The CDR3 is 13 residues long. The germline gives CDR1 ENHRY, CDR2 SYGVKD. V lost 5 bases and J lost 10, with 15 bases in between. The CDR3 protein is CAISRTAGAPQHF. CDR3 nucleotide sequence: TGTGCCATCAGTCGGACGGCTGGGGCACCCCAGCATTTT.

V is TRBV6-5 and J is TRBJ1-3; TRBD1 might be the D (6 bases). The CDR3 has 14 amino acids. V was trimmed by 5 bases and J by 0 bases, leaving 8 bases between them. Germline V lookup: CDR1 MNHEY, CDR2 SVGAGI. CDR3 DNA sequence: TGTGCCAGCAGTGAGGGGGTCTCTGGAAACACCATATATTTT. Translating it yields CASSEGVSGNTIYF.